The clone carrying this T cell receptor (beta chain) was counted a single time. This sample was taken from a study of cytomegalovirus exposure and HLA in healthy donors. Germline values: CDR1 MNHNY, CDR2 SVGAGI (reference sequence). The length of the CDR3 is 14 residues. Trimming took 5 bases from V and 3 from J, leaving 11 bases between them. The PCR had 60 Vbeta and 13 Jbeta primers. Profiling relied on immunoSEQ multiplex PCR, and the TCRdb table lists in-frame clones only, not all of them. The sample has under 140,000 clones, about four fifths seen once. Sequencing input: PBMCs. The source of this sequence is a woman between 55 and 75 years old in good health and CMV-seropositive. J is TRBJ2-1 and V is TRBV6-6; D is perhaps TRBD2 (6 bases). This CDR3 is CASSLASSYNEQFF. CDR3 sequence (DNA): TGTGCCAGCAGTCTAGCGAGCAGCTACAATGAGCAGTTCTTC.